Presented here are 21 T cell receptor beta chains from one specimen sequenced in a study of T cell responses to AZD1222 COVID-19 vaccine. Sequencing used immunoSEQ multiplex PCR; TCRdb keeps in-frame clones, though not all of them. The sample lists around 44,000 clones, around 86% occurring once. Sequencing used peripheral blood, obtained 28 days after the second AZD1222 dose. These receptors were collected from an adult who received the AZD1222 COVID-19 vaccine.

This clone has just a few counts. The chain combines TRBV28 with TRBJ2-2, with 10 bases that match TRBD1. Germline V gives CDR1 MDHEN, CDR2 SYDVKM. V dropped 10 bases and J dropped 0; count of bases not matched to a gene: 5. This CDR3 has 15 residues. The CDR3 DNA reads TGTGCCACTTTCGGACAGGGGGCGAACACCGGGGAGCTGTTTTTT. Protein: CATFGQGANTGELFF.

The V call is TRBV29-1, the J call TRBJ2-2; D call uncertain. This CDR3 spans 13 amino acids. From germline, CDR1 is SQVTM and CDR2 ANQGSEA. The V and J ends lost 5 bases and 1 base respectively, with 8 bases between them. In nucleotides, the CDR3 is TGCAGCGTTTCCATACTGAACACCGGGGAGCTGTTTTTT. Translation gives CSVSILNTGELFF.

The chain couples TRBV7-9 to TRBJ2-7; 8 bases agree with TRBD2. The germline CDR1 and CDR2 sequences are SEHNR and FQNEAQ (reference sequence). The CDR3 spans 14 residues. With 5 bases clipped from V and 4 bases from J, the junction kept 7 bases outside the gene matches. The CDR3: CASSPSGSGYEQYF. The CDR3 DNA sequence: TGTGCCAGCAGCCCGAGCGGGAGTGGATACGAGCAGTACTTC. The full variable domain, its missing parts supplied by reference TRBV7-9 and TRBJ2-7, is DTGVSQNPRHKITKRGQNVTFRCDPISEHNRLYWYRQTLGQGPEFLTYFQNEAQLEKSRLLSDRFSAERPKGSFSTLEIQRTEQGDSAMYLCASSPSGSGYEQYFGPGTRLTVT.

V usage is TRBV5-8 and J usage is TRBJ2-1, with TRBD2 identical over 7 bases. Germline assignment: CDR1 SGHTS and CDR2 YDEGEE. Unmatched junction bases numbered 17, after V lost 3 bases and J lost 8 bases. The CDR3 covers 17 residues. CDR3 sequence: CASSSWGNAGVSDEQFF. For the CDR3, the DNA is TGTGCCAGCAGCTCGTGGGGAAATGCGGGGGTCTCGGATGAGCAGTTCTTC.

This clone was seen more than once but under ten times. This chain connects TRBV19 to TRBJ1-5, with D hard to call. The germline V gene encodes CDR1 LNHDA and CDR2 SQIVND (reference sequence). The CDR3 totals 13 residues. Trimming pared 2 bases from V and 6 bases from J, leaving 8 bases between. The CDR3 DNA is TGTGCCAGTAGTATAACACGGGGTCAGCCCCAGCATTTT. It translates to CASSITRGQPQHF.

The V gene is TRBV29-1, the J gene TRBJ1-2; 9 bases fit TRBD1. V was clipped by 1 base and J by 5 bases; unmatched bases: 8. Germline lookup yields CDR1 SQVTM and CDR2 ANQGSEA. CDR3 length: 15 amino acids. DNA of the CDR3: TGCAGCGTTGAAGTAGTAAGGGGGACAGGGTATGGCTACACCTTC. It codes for CSVEVVRGTGYGYTF.

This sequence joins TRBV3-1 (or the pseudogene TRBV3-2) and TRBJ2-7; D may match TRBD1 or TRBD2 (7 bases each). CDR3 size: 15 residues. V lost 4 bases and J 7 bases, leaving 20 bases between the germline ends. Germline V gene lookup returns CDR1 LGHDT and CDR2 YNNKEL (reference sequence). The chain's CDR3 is CASSRQGGVGIEQYF. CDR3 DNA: TGTGCCAGCAGCCGCCAGGGGGGGGTCGGGATAGAGCAGTACTTC.

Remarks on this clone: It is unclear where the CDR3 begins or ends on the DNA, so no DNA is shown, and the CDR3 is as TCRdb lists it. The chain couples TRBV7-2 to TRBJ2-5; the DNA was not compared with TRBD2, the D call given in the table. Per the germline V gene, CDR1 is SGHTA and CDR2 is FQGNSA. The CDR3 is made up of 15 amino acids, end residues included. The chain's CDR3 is CASSLVSSGQETQYF.

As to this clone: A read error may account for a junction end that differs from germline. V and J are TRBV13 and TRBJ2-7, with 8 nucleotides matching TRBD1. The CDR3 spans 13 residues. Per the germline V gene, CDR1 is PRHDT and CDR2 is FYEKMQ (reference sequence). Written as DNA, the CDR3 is TGTGCCAGCAGACAAGCCGGACAGGGCGGGCTCAGCTTC. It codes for CASRQAGQGGLSF. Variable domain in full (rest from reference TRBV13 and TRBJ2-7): AAGVIQSPRHLIKEKRETATLKCYPIPRHDTVYWYQQGPGQDPQFLISFYEKMQSDKGSIPDRFSAQQFSDYHSELNMSSLELGDSALYFCASRQAGQGGLSFGPGTRLTVT.

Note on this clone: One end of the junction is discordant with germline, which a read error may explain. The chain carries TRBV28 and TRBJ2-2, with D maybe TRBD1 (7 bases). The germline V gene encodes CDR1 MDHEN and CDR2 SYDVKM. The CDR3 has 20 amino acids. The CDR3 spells CASSLIAEAGGYAGTGELFF. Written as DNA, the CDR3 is TGTGCCAGCAGTTTAATAGCCGAGGCAGGGGGGTACGCAGGCACCGGGGAGTTGTTTTTT.

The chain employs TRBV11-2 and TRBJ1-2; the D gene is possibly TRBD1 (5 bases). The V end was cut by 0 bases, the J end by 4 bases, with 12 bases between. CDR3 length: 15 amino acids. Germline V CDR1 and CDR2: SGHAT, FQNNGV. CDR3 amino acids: CASSLDRGRVYGYTF. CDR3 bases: TGTGCCAGCAGCTTAGATAGGGGCAGAGTCTATGGCTACACCTTC.

The chain's CDR3 is CASQGVSAYNEQFF. CDR3 nucleotides: TGTGCCAGCCAGGGGGTTAGCGCCTACAATGAGCAGTTCTTC. The V gene is TRBV28, the J gene TRBJ2-1; 7 bases align to TRBD1. This CDR3 region has 14 residues. The V gene's germline CDR1 is MDHEN and CDR2 SYDVKM. With 8 bases clipped from V and 2 bases from J, the junction kept 6 bases outside the gene matches.

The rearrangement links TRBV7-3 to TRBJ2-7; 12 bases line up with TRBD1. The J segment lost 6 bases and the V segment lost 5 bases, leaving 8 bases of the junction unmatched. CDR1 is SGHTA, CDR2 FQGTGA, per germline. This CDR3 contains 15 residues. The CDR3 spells CASSVGDRGPREQYF. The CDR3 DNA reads TGTGCCAGCAGCGTCGGGGACAGGGGGCCCCGCGAGCAGTACTTC. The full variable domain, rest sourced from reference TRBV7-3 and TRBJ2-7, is GAGVSQTPSNKVTEKGKYVELRCDPISGHTALYWYRQSLGQGPEFLIYFQGTGAADDSGLPNDRFFAVRPEGSVSTLKIQRTERGDSAVYLCASSVGDRGPREQYFGPGTRLTVT.

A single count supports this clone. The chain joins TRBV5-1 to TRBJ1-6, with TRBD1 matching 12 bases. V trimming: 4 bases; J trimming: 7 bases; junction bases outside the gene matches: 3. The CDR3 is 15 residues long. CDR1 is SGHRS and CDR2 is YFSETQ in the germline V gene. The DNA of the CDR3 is TGCGCCAGCAGCCCCGGGACAGGGGGCAATTCACCCCTCCACTTT. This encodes CASSPGTGGNSPLHF.

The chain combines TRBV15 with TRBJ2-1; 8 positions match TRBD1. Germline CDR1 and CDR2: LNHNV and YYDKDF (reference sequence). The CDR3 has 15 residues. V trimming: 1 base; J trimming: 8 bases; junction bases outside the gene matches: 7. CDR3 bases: TGTGCCACCAGCAGAGCAACCCAGGGGGCTGATGAGCAGTTCTTC. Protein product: CATSRATQGADEQFF.

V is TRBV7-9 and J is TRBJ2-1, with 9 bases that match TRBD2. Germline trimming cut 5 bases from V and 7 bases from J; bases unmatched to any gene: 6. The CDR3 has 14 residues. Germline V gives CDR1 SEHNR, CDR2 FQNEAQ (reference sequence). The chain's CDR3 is CASSTLAGLNEQFF. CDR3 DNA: TGTGCCAGCAGCACTCTAGCGGGATTGAATGAGCAGTTCTTC.

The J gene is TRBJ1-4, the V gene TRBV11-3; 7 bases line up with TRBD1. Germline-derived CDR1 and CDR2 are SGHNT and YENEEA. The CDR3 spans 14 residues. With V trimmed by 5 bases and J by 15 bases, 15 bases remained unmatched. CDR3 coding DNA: TGTGCCAGCAGCCCGGGACAGACAATAATGAAGGTGTTTTTT. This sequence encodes CASSPGQTIMKVFF.

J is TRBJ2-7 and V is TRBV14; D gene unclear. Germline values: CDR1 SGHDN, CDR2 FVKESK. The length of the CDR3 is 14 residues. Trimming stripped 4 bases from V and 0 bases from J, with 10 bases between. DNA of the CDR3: TGTGCCAGCAGCCCCCAAACCTTCTCCTACGAGCAGTACTTC. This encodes CASSPQTFSYEQYF.

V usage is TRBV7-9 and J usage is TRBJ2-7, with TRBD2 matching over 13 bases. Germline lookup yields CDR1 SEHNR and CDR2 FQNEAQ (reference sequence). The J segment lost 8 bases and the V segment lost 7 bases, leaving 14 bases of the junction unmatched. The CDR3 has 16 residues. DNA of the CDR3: TGTGCCAGCACCTCTACCAAGGTGGGACTAGCGGGGAAGCAGTACTTC. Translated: CASTSTKVGLAGKQYF.

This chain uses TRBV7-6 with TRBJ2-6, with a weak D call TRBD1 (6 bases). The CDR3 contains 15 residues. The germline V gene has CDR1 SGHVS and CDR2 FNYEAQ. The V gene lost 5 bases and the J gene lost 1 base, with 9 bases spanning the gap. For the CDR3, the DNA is TGTGCCAGCAGCCCAACAGGGTCTGGGGCCAACGTCCTGACTTTC. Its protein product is CASSPTGSGANVLTF.

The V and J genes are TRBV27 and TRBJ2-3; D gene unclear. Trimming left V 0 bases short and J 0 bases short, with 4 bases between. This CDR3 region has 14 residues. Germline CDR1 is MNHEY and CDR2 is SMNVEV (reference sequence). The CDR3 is CASSLSGSTDTQYF. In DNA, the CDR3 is TGTGCCAGCAGTTTATCGGGCAGCACAGATACGCAGTATTTT.